A single sample gave rise to the 12 T cell receptor beta chains below, sequenced in a study of OX40 agonist ivuxolimab in advanced cancers. Data came from immunoSEQ multiplex PCR; TCRdb stores just in-frame clones and leaves some out. The table includes about 93,000 clones, approximately 94% detected once. This specimen consisted of CD4+ or CD8+ T cells sorted from blood, obtained in a trial of the OX40 agonist ivuxolimab. These TCRs come from an adult with an advanced solid tumor such as melanoma, head and neck, liver or kidney cancer.

The chain has TRBV7-6 and TRBJ1-1, with TRBD1 identical over 8 bases. CDR3 length: 16 residues. CDR1 is SGHVS and CDR2 is FNYEAQ in the germline V gene. With 1 base clipped from V and 4 bases from J, the junction kept 8 bases outside the gene matches. The CDR3 sequence is CASSLGPPGGFTEAFF. CDR3 sequence (DNA): TGTGCCAGCAGCTTAGGTCCCCCAGGGGGCTTCACTGAAGCTTTCTTT.

The rearrangement links TRBV9 to TRBJ1-6, with D uncertain. Germline V gene sequence: CDR1 SGDLS, CDR2 YYNGEE. The V and J ends lost 3 bases and 7 bases respectively, with 14 bases between them. The CDR3 runs 15 residues. Here the CDR3 reads CASSAPGGLNSPLHF. CDR3 DNA sequence: TGTGCCAGCAGCGCCCCAGGAGGGCTGAATTCACCCCTCCACTTT. Full variable domain (missing parts from reference TRBV9 and TRBJ1-6): DSGVTQTPKHLITATGQRVTLRCSPRSGDLSVYWYQQSLDQGLQFLIQYYNGEERAKGNILERFSAQQFPDLHSELNLSSLELGDSALYFCASSAPGGLNSPLHFGNGTRLTVT.

This chain joins TRBV7-3 and TRBJ2-1; TRBD1 is a possible D gene (6 bases). This CDR3 spans 15 amino acids. The germline V gene has CDR1 SGHTA and CDR2 FQGTGA. The V gene lost 1 base and the J gene lost 1 base, with 8 bases spanning the gap. CDR3 nucleotides: TGTGCCAGCAGCTTAAACCAGGGGTCCTACAATGAGCAGTTCTTC. Translated, it gives CASSLNQGSYNEQFF.

V gene TRBV13 combines with J gene TRBJ1-5; D is unclear. V was pared by 5 bases and J by 5 bases, with 7 bases between. The CDR3 has 12 amino acids. Germline lookup yields CDR1 PRHDT and CDR2 FYEKMQ (reference sequence). The CDR3 region is CASSAADQPQHF. As DNA, the CDR3 is TGTGCCAGCAGCGCCGCCGATCAGCCCCAGCATTTT.

V usage is TRBV19 and J usage is TRBJ1-6; D is uncertain. CDR1 LNHDA and CDR2 SQIVND come from the germline V gene (reference sequence). V lost 4 bases and J 5 bases, leaving 9 bases between the germline ends. CDR3 length: 14 amino acids. The CDR3 spells CASSRSENNSPLHF. In nucleotides, the CDR3 is TGTGCCAGTAGTAGGTCTGAGAATAATTCACCCCTCCACTTT.

This clone was detected a few times. The V and J genes are TRBV9 and TRBJ2-5; 7 nucleotides align to TRBD1. This CDR3 spans 14 amino acids. Germline trimming cut 0 bases from V and 4 bases from J; bases unmatched to any gene: 3. The germline V gene has CDR1 SGDLS and CDR2 YYNGEE. Written as DNA, the CDR3 is TGTGCCAGCAGCGTAGAAACAGGGGCAGAGACCCAGTACTTC. It encodes CASSVETGAETQYF.

The rearrangement joins TRBV13 to TRBJ2-1; D unclear. This CDR3 comprises 13 residues. Looked up from germline, CDR1 is PRHDT and CDR2 is FYEKMQ (reference sequence). Deletions cut 1 base from V and 8 bases from J, with 9 bases between. The CDR3, as DNA: TGTGCCAGCAGCTTAGCTAGAAACGATGAGCAGTTCTTC. Amino acids: CASSLARNDEQFF.

V is TRBV4-1 and J is TRBJ2-7; 10 bases are shared with TRBD2. The germline gives CDR1 MGHRA, CDR2 YSYEKL. Trimming cost V 1 base and J 10 bases; bases outside gene matches: 10. The CDR3 runs to 15 residues. CDR3 protein: CASSQVGAGGKEQYF. CDR3 in DNA: TGCGCCAGCAGCCAAGTGGGAGCGGGGGGGAAGGAACAGTACTTC.

This rearrangement joins TRBV11-2 to TRBJ2-5; D unclear. Germline V CDR1 and CDR2: SGHAT, FQNNGV. V dropped 3 bases and J dropped 4 bases, with 15 bases sitting between them. The CDR3 length is 15 residues. The CDR3, as DNA: TGTGCCAGCAGCTTTACGGCTGGGCCGGGAGAGACCCAGTACTTC. It is translated as CASSFTAGPGETQYF. The full variable domain, its missing parts supplied by reference TRBV11-2 and TRBJ2-5, is EAGVAQSPRYKIIEKRQSVAFWCNPISGHATLYWYQQILGQGPKLLIQFQNNGVVDDSQLPKDRFSAERLKGVDSTLKIQPAKLEDSAVYLCASSFTAGPGETQYFGPGTRLLVL.

In regard to this clone: Other nucleotide sequences from this sample produce the same CDR3. J is TRBJ2-3 and V is TRBV27; no clear D. V lost 1 base and J lost 1, with 3 bases in between. Per the germline V gene, CDR1 is MNHEY and CDR2 is SMNVEV (reference sequence). This CDR3 is 13 amino acids long. The CDR3 DNA reads as TGTGCCAGCAGTTTATTGGGCACAGATACGCAGTATTTT. Protein product: CASSLLGTDTQYF.

The genes are TRBV27 and TRBJ2-7; perhaps TRBD1 as D (5 bases). Germline CDR1 MNHEY, CDR2 SMNVEV (reference sequence). V shed 2 bases and J shed 2 bases, with 13 bases lying between them. The CDR3 runs to 15 residues. The chain's CDR3 is CASSLRGPNAYEQYF. The CDR3 nucleotides are TGTGCCAGCAGTTTAAGGGGCCCTAATGCCTACGAGCAGTACTTC.

The CDR3 DNA reads as TGCGCCAGCAGCCCTCAGGCCAGGAGCCATGAGCAGTTCTTC. Translating gives CASSPQARSHEQFF. The chain employs TRBV4-1 and TRBJ2-1; no definite D call. CDR1 and CDR2 from the germline V gene are MGHRA and YSYEKL. The CDR3 is 14 residues long. V was trimmed by 4 bases and J by 8 bases, leaving 15 bases between them.